This T cell receptor (beta chain) was retrieved from a study of T-cell reconstitution after alpha-beta-depleted transplantation in children. This CDR3 is built from 16 residues. V lost 6 bases to trimming and J lost 4 bases, with 19 bases between them. A few counts support this clonotype. The library targeted TCRbeta and was prepared with unique molecular identifiers. Using its own MiXCR run on the PCR reads, TCRdb lists one record per CDR3 protein. The table shows hundreds of thousands of distinct CDR3 sequences, with 16% occurring only once. This rearrangement joins TRBV12-3 or TRBV12-4 to TRBJ2-1, with D maybe TRBD2 (6 bases). This sequence was found in a human donor who donated a stem cell graft to a child with acute myeloid leukemia. Specimen: PBMCs from the stem cell graft donor, collected from the stem cell graft. DNA for the CDR3: TGTGCCAGCAGGCCCGGAGGGGCAGGGTTTTACAATGAGCAGTTCTTC. Encoded protein: CASRPGGAGFYNEQFF.